This T cell receptor beta chain comes out of a study of molecular identifiers for immune sequencing clone quantification. Study-level results: Spiked Jurkat TCR RNA equal to one cell could reportedly be picked out among 800,000 to 1,000,000 naive cells.

For bulk TCR libraries, previously described methods and listed TCR primers were used. TCRdb re-called the PCR reads with MiXCR, one entry per CDR3 protein. The profile shows over 100,000 distinct CDR3 sequences, about 35% of them singletons. In this sample, this clonotype turned up once. Its antigen is as yet unknown. This may be a read error: a much more frequent sequence differs by one nucleotide. From germline, CDR1 is MDHEN and CDR2 SYDVKM. CDR3 size: 15 residues. V gave up 8 bases and J gave up 2 bases, with 16 bases separating them. This TCR was recovered from a human donor in good health. Some libraries in this study had Jurkat cell RNA spiked in. Sequencing was done on a sample of naive CD8+ T cells from blood, with Jurkat cell RNA spiked in. Subset meaning: FACS-sorted CD8+CD4-CCR7+CD45RA+ naive T cells. The rearrangement links TRBV28 to TRBJ1-5; D possibly corresponds to TRBD1 (6 bases). The CDR3 DNA follows: TGTGCCAGCCTGAGGGGGGGCATCGGCAATCAGCCCCAGCATTTT. Translating it yields CASLRGGIGNQPQHF.